This T cell receptor beta chain emerged from a study of T cells in Graves' hyperthyroidism and ophthalmopathy. Amplification of TCR beta CDR3 regions was performed using RNA transcripts as template. HTBI primers were employed in a first-round RT-PCR of the TCR CDR3. From the multiplex PCR reads, TCRdb called clonotypes with MiXCR, one entry per CDR3 protein. The table lists about 460,000 distinct CDR3 sequences, about 22% of them singletons. CDR3 length: 14 residues. The V gene's germline CDR1 is MNHNS and CDR2 SASEGT. Trimming pared 8 bases from V and 0 bases from J, leaving 13 bases between. The TCR originated in a woman aged 65 to 85 with Graves' ophthalmopathy. The gene calls are TRBV6-1 and TRBJ1-2, with D possibly TRBD1 on 6 matching bases. The material sequenced was blood. The CDR3 here is CASFQTGANYGYTF. CDR3 sequence (DNA): TGTGCCAGCTTTCAGACAGGAGCTAACTATGGCTACACCTTC.